The clone carrying this T cell receptor (beta chain) is labeled as medium-sized (0.01 to 0.1%). Antigen: not known. This sample was included in a study of T cells after posttransplantation cyclophosphamide. Findings and caveats of the study: Donor CD8+ memory clones often dominated recipient blood repertoires at later times. Recipient CMV seropositivity and CMV reactivation strongly tracked TRB clonality. Skin or GI-infiltrating T cells shared few TRB sequences with blood.

The protocol was immunoSEQ multiplex PCR, while the TCRdb copy is restricted to in-frame clones and leaves out a portion. The repertoire consists of about 2,800 clones, none detected only once. Cyclophosphamide on days +3 and +4 followed busulfan-fludarabine conditioning and a marrow graft. The CDR3 length is 16 residues. V dropped 5 bases and J dropped 2 bases, with 16 bases sitting between them. Per the germline V gene, CDR1 is MNHEY and CDR2 is SMNVEV (reference sequence). The chain combines TRBV27 with TRBJ2-4; D perhaps matches TRBD1 (7 bases). The source was PBMCs, collected 30 days after allogeneic stem cell transplant with posttransplant cyclophosphamide. This receptor was identified in a female patient between 55 and 75 years old who received an allogeneic stem cell transplant from an unrelated donor, was CMV-positive, and had acute GVHD only. Among the T cells, some may be from the graft donor. The CDR3 sequence is CASSPQQGTSKNIQYF. The CDR3 DNA sequence: TGTGCCAGCAGTCCTCAACAGGGGACTTCCAAAAACATTCAGTACTTC.